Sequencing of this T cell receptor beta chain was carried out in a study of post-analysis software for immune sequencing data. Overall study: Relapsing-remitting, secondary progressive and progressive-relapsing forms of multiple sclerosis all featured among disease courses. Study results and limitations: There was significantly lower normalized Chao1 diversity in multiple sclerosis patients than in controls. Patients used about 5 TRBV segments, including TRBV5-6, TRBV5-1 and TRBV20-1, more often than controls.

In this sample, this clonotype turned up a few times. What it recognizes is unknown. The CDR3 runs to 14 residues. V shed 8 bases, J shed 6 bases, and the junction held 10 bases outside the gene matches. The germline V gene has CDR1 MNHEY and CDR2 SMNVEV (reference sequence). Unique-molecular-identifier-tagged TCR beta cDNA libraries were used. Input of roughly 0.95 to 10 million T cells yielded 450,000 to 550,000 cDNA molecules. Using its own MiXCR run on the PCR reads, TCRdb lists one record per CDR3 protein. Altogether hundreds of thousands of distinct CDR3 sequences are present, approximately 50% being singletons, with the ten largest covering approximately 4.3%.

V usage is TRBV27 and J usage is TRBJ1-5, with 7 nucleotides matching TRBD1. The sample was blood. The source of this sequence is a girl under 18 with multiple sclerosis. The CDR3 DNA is TGTGCCAGCTCCCAAAAGGGGGCGAGTCAGCCCCAGCATTTT. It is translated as CASSQKGASQPQHF.